A selection of T cell receptor beta chains follows, all from one sample in a study of T cell repertoires in cytomegalovirus infection. TCRdb re-analysed the reads in MiXCR, keeping a single row per CDR3 protein. The data show approximately 500,000 distinct CDR3 sequences, with approximately 16% seen just once and roughly a quarter held by the top ten. Sequencing was performed on CD8+ T cells from PBMCs. The receptors come from a human donor in good health (CMV status not recorded). Some clones in this sample may be carry-over from other donors' samples. Each CDR3 is given with its conserved first and last residue. A D gene is named only where the DNA matches it firmly. A row's size may be missing; if present it is once, few, many or a size class.

cdr3_length j_call d_call v_call clone_size cdr3_aa cdr3_nt
12 TRBJ2-1 NA TRBV15 few CATSRDRSEQFF TGTGCCACCAGCAGAGATAGGAGTGAGCAGTTCTTC
17 TRBJ2-3 NA TRBV7-9 many CASSLQTSEMSTDTQYF TGTGCCAGCAGCTTACAGACCAGCGAGATGAGCACAGATACGCAGTATTTT
14 TRBJ2-1 TRBD2 TRBV20-1 few CSALGREGVNEQFF TGCAGTGCTCTTGGGCGGGAGGGGGTCAATGAGCAGTTCTTC
16 TRBJ1-3 NA TRBV28 many CASTPGSEGVGNTIYF TGTGCCAGCACCCCAGGAAGTGAGGGAGTGGGAAACACCATATATTTT
11 TRBJ2-3 NA TRBV28 many CASDDEDTQYF TGTGCCAGCGACGATGAGGATACGCAGTATTTT
14 TRBJ1-1 NA TRBV30 NA CAGNRATENTEAFF TGTGCCGGGAATAGAGCAACAGAGAACACTGAAGCTTTCTTT
15 TRBJ2-7 TRBD2 TRBV9 NA CASSSTSGGPYEQYF TGTGCCAGCAGCTCGACTAGCGGGGGACCCTACGAGCAGTACTTC
17 TRBJ1-2 TRBD1 TRBV4-1 few CASSRTLDGQGNYGYTF TGCGCCAGCAGCCGCACTCTTGACGGACAGGGAAACTATGGCTACACCTTC
17 TRBJ2-3 TRBD2 TRBV29-1 NA CSWWVAGNITSTDTQYF TGCAGCTGGTGGGTAGCGGGGAACATCACTAGCACAGATACGCAGTATTTT
16 TRBJ2-1 TRBD2 TRBV3-1 NA CASKPFRTSDYNEQFF TGTGCCAGCAAACCTTTTCGGACTAGCGACTACAATGAGCAGTTCTTC
15 TRBJ1-4 NA TRBV7-9 many CASSSSGGGEEKLFF TGTGCCAGCAGCTCCAGCGGGGGAGGGGAAGAAAAACTGTTTTTT
20 TRBJ2-4 TRBD2 TRBV7-2 many CASSLVPPPSSGLAKNIQYF TGTGCCAGCAGCTTAGTACCCCCGCCCTCTAGCGGGCTAGCCAAAAACATTCAGTACTTC
11 TRBJ2-1 NA TRBV12-5 few CASAHANEQFF TGTGCTAGTGCCCACGCCAATGAGCAGTTCTTC
17 TRBJ1-3 TRBD1 TRBV27 few CASSLSADREGGNTIYF TGTGCCAGCAGTTTATCCGCCGACAGGGAGGGTGGAAACACCATATATTTT
12 TRBJ1-5 NA TRBV7-2 NA CASSLRGQPKHF TGTGCCAGCAGCTTAAGAGGACAGCCCAAGCATTTT
14 TRBJ2-1 TRBD1 TRBV7-9 many CASSSRTGVGEQFF TGTGCCAGCAGCTCCCGGACAGGGGTGGGCGAGCAGTTCTTC
18 TRBJ2-1 TRBD2 TRBV7-9 many CASSLGLAGVIPYNEQFF TGTGCCAGCAGCTTGGGACTAGCGGGAGTCATACCCTACAATGAGCAGTTCTTC
17 TRBJ2-3 TRBD2 TRBV5-4 few CASSSRLAGGLTDTQYF TGTGCCAGCAGCTCGAGGCTAGCGGGAGGCCTCACAGATACGCAGTATTTT
15 TRBJ2-2 NA TRBV28 few CASSSRQINTGELFF TGTGCCAGCAGCTCCCGACAGATCAACACCGGGGAGCTGTTTTTT
15 TRBJ2-1 NA TRBV2 NA CASSGGGRSYNEQFF TGTGCCAGCAGTGGTGGGGGCCGCTCCTACAATGAGCAGTTCTTC
17 TRBJ2-2 TRBD1 TRBV7-9 many CASSLQGAVVNTGELFF TGTGCCAGCAGCTTACAGGGGGCCGTAGTGAACACCGGGGAGCTGTTTTTT
14 TRBJ2-7 NA TRBV6-1 few CASSQKGLSYEQYF TGTGCCAGCAGCCAGAAAGGGCTCTCCTACGAGCAGTACTTC
13 TRBJ2-1 NA TRBV11-3 few CASSSGENAEQFF TGTGCCAGCAGCTCGGGCGAGAATGCCGAGCAGTTCTTC
15 TRBJ2-5 TRBD2 TRBV7-9 many CASSSRTSVQETQYF TGTGCCAGCAGCTCCCGGACTAGCGTACAAGAGACCCAGTACTTC
13 TRBJ1-1 TRBD1 TRBV9 NA CASSARQGARSFF TGTGCCAGCAGCGCCCGACAGGGGGCGAGATCTTTCTTT
13 TRBJ2-7 TRBD1 TRBV25-1 NA CASSWQGAGEQYF TGTGCCAGCAGTTGGCAGGGGGCCGGCGAGCAGTACTTC
15 TRBJ2-1 TRBD1 TRBV12-3/TRBV12-4 many CASSSGTGVYNEQFF TGTGCCAGCAGTTCCGGGACAGGGGTCTACAATGAGCAGTTCTTC
14 TRBJ2-7 NA TRBV5-1 NA CASSPRGAPYEQYF TGCGCCAGCAGCCCCCGCGGGGCGCCCTACGAGCAGTACTTC
12 TRBJ2-5 NA TRBV2 many CARFDLQETQYF TGTGCCAGATTCGACTTGCAAGAGACCCAGTACTTC
13 TRBJ2-1 NA TRBV7-6 NA CASIPSCGTEPFF TGTGCCAGCATACCCTCGTGTGGTACTGAGCCGTTCTTC
15 TRBJ2-7 TRBD1 TRBV7-9 many CASSSPGQGAGEQYF TGTGCCAGCAGCTCACCGGGACAGGGGGCCGGGGAGCAGTACTTC
16 TRBJ2-1 NA TRBV12-3/TRBV12-4 many CASSLAPLGEYNEQFF TGTGCCAGCAGTTTAGCCCCTCTCGGGGAATACAATGAGCAGTTCTTC